The 2 T cell receptor beta chains below were found in one sample sequenced in a study of blood T cell repertoires in COVID-19. This table comes from immunoSEQ multiplex PCR, and its TCRdb copy is limited to in-frame clones, with some not included. The sample lists approximately 490,000 clones, roughly nine tenths occurring once. Sequenced sample: PBMCs or T cells enriched from blood (not recorded which). The receptors were gathered from a woman aged 18 to 35 who had recovered from COVID-19.

The genes are TRBV3-1 (or the pseudogene TRBV3-2) and TRBJ2-5; D call uncertain. Germline CDR1 and CDR2: LGHDT and YNNKEL (reference sequence). Trimming removed 4 bases from V and 2 bases from J, with 14 bases in between. This CDR3 region has 15 residues. The CDR3 here is CASSPLRSEQETQYF. CDR3 coding DNA: TGTGCCAGCAGCCCTTTAAGGTCGGAGCAAGAGACCCAGTACTTC.

The CDR3 DNA is TGCGCCAGCAGCCAAGTACTAGCTTTGAATATACAAGAGACCCAGTACTTC. This sequence encodes CASSQVLALNIQETQYF. This chain joins TRBV4-1 and TRBJ2-5; D perhaps matches TRBD2 (6 bases). V lost 1 base and J lost 2, with 17 bases in between. Germline V gives CDR1 MGHRA, CDR2 YSYEKL. The CDR3 length is 17 residues.